These T cell receptor beta chains were read from a single sample in a study of T cells in Graves' hyperthyroidism and ophthalmopathy. TCRdb fed the multiplex PCR reads into MiXCR, producing one record per CDR3 protein. This sample has 600,000 to 650,000 distinct CDR3 sequences, with around 20% found just once. Sequenced sample: blood. Every receptor here comes from a young man with Graves' ophthalmopathy. CDR3s include the opening cysteine and the closing phenylalanine or tryptophan. A D gene is named only where the DNA matches it firmly. Where a row states a size, it is once, few, many or the class of an expanded clone; other rows omit it.

abundance | j_gene | d_gene | v_gene | CDR3aa | CDR3nt
many | TRBJ1-2 | - | TRBV5-4 | CASSDTKGVSYGYTF | TGTGCCAGCAGCGACACCAAGGGCGTGAGCTATGGCTACACCTTC
- | TRBJ2-3 | - | TRBV18 | CASSPAFRGGGSDTQYF | TGTGCCAGCTCACCGGCCTTCAGGGGAGGCGGGAGTGATACGCAGTATTTT
few | TRBJ2-3 | - | TRBV7-7 | CASSLADRDTQYF | TGTGCTAGCAGCTTAGCCGACAGAGATACGCAGTATTTT
many | TRBJ1-5 | - | TRBV20-1 | CSARDGGGVLRPQHF | TGCAGTGCTAGAGATGGAGGGGGTGTGCTTCGGCCCCAGCATTTT
- | TRBJ2-7 | - | TRBV13 | CASSFGPRESEQYF | TGTGCCAGCAGCTTCGGTCCCCGAGAGTCCGAGCAGTACTTC
few | TRBJ2-7 | - | TRBV28 | CASGMGRGYEQYF | TGTGCCAGCGGAATGGGCAGGGGCTACGAGCAGTACTTC
- | TRBJ1-3 | TRBD1 | TRBV4-1 | CASSQLTGWDTIYF | TGCGCCAGCAGCCAACTGACAGGGTGGGACACCATATATTTT
- | TRBJ2-1 | TRBD2 | TRBV30 | CAWRATRLDSGSSYNEQFF | TGTGCCTGGAGAGCGACACGTCTTGATAGCGGGAGCTCCTACAATGAGCAGTTCTTC
- | TRBJ2-4 | - | TRBV9 | CASSPHGDSAKNIQYF | TGTGCCAGCAGCCCCCACGGGGACTCGGCCAAAAACATTCAGTACTTC
few | TRBJ2-2 | - | TRBV9 | CASSVGGSGELFF | TGTGCCAGCAGCGTAGGAGGGTCCGGGGAGCTGTTTTTT
- | TRBJ2-1 | TRBD2 | TRBV18 | CASSGGAGDYNEQFF | TGTGCCAGCTCGGGGGGAGCGGGGGACTACAATGAGCAGTTCTTC
- | TRBJ2-2 | - | TRBV6-2/TRBV6-3 | CASSPEDTGELFF | TGTGCCAGCAGCCCGGAGGACACCGGGGAGCTGTTTTTT
many | TRBJ2-1 | TRBD2 | TRBV7-9 | CASRLADYNEQFF | TGTGCCAGCAGACTAGCGGATTACAATGAGCAGTTCTTC
few | TRBJ2-3 | TRBD1 | TRBV7-9 | CASSPRLTTGTDTQYF | TGTGCCAGCAGCCCGAGACTCACGACAGGGACCGATACGCAGTATTTT
- | TRBJ2-5 | - | TRBV28 | CASSLFGQQGTQYF | TGTGCCAGCAGTTTGTTTGGACAGCAAGGGACCCAGTACTTC
once | TRBJ1-3 | - | TRBV7-2 | CASSLNGYSGNTIYF | TGTGCCAGCAGCTTAAACGGCTACTCTGGAAACACCATATATTTT